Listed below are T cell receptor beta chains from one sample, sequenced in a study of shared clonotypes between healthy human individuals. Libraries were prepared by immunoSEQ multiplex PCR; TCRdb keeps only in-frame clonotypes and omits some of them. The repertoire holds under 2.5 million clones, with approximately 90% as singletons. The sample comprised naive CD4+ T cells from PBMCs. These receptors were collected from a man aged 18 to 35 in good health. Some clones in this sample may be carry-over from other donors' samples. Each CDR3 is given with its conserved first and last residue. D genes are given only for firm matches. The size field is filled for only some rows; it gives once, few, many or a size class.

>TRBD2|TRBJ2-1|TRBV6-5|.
TGTGCCAGCAGTCGTCCGGGCGGGAGAAACAATGAGCAGTTCTTC
CASSRPGGRNNEQFF
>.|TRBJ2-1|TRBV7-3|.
TGTGCCAGCAGCGCGACTCAGAGCTCCTACAATGAGCAGTTCTTC
CASSATQSSYNEQFF
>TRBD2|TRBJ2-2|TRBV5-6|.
TGTGCCAGCAGCTTATTGGCTAGCGGGAGTCGAACCGGGGAGCTGTTTTTT
CASSLLASGSRTGELFF
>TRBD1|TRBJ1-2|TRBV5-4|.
TGTGCCAGCAGCTTGGGTGGGACAGGCTATGGCTACACCTTC
CASSLGGTGYGYTF
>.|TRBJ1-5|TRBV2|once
TGTGCCAGCAGTCCCGACAGTAGCAATCAGCCCCAGCATTTT
CASSPDSSNQPQHF
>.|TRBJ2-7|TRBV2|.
TGTGCCAGCGGAAGCGTTGGGCGGTACTTC
CASGSVGRYF
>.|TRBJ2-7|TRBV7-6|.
TGTGCCAGCAGCCTAGGGGACTTCCAGACCGAGCAGTACTTC
CASSLGDFQTEQYF
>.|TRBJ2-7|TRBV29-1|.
TGCAGCGTTGCGAGGGCCCTACCGATCTACGAGCAGTACTTC
CSVARALPIYEQYF
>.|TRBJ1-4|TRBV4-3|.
TGCGCCAGCAGCCAAGTTTTACACCGGGAGGAAAAACTGTTTTTT
CASSQVLHREEKLFF
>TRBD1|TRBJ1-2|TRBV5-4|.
TGTGCCAGCAGCCAGGATGGGACAGGGAGCGCTGGCTACACCTTC
CASSQDGTGSAGYTF
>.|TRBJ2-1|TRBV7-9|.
TGTGCCAGCAGCTTAGACGTCGGCAGCTACAATGAGCAGTTCTTC
CASSLDVGSYNEQFF
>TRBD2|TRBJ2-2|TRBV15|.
TGTGCCACCAGCTCCCGGGGGGGGAGGACCGGGGAGCTGTTTTTT
CATSSRGGRTGELFF
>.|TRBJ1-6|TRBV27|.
TGTGCCAGCAGTCCATCAGGAACACCCCTCCACTTT
CASSPSGTPLHF
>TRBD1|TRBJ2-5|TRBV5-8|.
TGTGCCAGCAGCCCGGGACAGGGGACGAACCGAGAGACCCAGTACTTC
CASSPGQGTNRETQYF
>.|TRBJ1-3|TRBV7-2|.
TGTGCCAGCAGCTCTCGGCCCTTGAGCTCTGGAAACACCATATATTTT
CASSSRPLSSGNTIYF
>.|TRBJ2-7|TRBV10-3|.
TGTGCCATCAGTGAGTCAGGCCTGACCTACGAGCAGTACTTC
CAISESGLTYEQYF
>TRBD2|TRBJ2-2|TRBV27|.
TGTGCCAGCAGCATCCTCCCGGGACTAGCGACTACCGGGGAGCTGTTTTTT
CASSILPGLATTGELFF
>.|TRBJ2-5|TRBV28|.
TGTGCCAGCAGTTTATTGCAGGGCTGGGGAGAGACCCAGTACTTC
CASSLLQGWGETQYF
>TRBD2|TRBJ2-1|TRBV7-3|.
TGTGCCAGCAGCTTAAAGCGGGAGGACGACAATGAGCAGTTCTTC
CASSLKREDDNEQFF
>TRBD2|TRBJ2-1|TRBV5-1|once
TGCGCCAGCAGCATACTAGCGGGAGTCGACAATGAGCAGTTCTTC
CASSILAGVDNEQFF
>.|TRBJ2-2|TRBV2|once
TGTGCCAGCAGTTCTGACAGGAGGAACACCGGGGAGCTGTTTTTT
CASSSDRRNTGELFF
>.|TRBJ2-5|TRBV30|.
TGTGCCTGGAGCCCCGGACCGAACCAAGAGACCCAGTACTTC
CAWSPGPNQETQYF